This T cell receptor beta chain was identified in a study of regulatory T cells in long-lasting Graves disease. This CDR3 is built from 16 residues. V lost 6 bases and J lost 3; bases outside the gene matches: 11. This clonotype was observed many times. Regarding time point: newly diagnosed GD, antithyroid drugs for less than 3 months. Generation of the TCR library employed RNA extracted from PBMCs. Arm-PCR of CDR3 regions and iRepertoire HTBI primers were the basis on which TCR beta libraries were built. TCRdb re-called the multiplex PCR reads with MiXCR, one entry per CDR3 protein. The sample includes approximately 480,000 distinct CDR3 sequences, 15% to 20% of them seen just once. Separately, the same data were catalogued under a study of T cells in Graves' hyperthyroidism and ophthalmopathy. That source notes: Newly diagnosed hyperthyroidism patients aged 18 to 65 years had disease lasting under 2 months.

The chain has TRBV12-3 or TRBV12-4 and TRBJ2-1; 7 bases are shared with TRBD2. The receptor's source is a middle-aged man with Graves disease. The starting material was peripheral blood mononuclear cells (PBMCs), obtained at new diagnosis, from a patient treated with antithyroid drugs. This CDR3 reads CASSLTGGSIYNEQFF. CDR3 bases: TGTGCCAGCAGCCTGACTGGCGGGAGTATCTACAATGAGCAGTTCTTC.